Shown below are 22 T cell receptor beta chains from a single sample sequenced in a study of cytomegalovirus exposure and HLA in healthy donors. Use of 60 Vbeta and 13 Jbeta primers characterized the PCR. This table comes from immunoSEQ multiplex PCR, and its TCRdb copy is limited to in-frame clones, with some not included. The sample holds under 200,000 clones; approximately 80% are singletons and the top ten take about 9.9%. What was sequenced was PBMCs. These receptors all stem from a man younger than 35 in good health and CMV-seropositive.

The chain is built from TRBV4-1 and TRBJ2-7; TRBD1 matches at 8 bases. From germline, CDR1 is MGHRA and CDR2 YSYEKL. The length of the CDR3 is 16 residues. The V and J ends lost 4 bases and 0 bases, in that order; junction bases with no gene match: 8. The CDR3: CASSRQTGAFSYEQYF. The CDR3 DNA follows: TGCGCCAGCAGCCGCCAGACAGGGGCCTTCTCCTACGAGCAGTACTTC.

This rearrangement joins TRBV5-6 to TRBJ2-1, with D possibly TRBD1 on 6 matching bases. CDR1 is SGHDT and CDR2 is YYEEEE in the germline V gene. Trimming took 4 bases from V and 2 from J, leaving 13 bases between them. The CDR3 is made up of 15 amino acids. CDR3 DNA sequence: TGTGCCAGCAGCACGACGACAGGACCCTACAATGAGCAGTTCTTC. Its protein is CASSTTTGPYNEQFF.

The rearrangement joins TRBV6-5 to TRBJ2-5; a weak D match, TRBD2 (5 bases). CDR1 and CDR2 (germline): MNHEY, SVGAGI. V was shortened by 8 bases and J by 5 bases, with 15 bases between the two germline ends. The CDR3 is 13 residues long. The CDR3 reads CASCLSRGETQYF. The CDR3 DNA follows: TGTGCCAGCTGCCTTTCCCGCGGGGAGACCCAGTACTTC.

The V and J genes are TRBV7-7 and TRBJ2-5; 8 nucleotides align to TRBD2. Losses at the gene ends were 5 bases for V and 2 bases for J; bases not matched to a gene: 10. The CDR3 sequence is 16 residues long. Germline values: CDR1 SSHAT, CDR2 FNYEAQ (reference sequence). CDR3 amino acids: CASSPGGAGVQETQYF. The CDR3 bases are TGTGCCAGCAGCCCCGGGGGAGCGGGAGTACAAGAGACCCAGTACTTC. Full variable domain (missing parts from reference TRBV7-7 and TRBJ2-5): GAGVSQSPRYKVTKRGQDVTLRCDPISSHATLYWYQQALGQGPEFLTYFNYEAQPDKSGLPSDRFSAERPEGSISTLTIQRTEQRDSAMYRCASSPGGAGVQETQYFGPGTRLLVL.

Regarding this clone: The sample holds other DNA sequences that translate to the same CDR3. V gene TRBV5-1 combines with J gene TRBJ1-4, with 7 bases fitting TRBD1. The germline V gene encodes CDR1 SGHRS and CDR2 YFSETQ. V shed 0 bases, J shed 4 bases, and the junction held 0 bases outside the gene matches. The CDR3 is 14 residues long. CDR3 bases: TGCGCCAGCAGCTTGGGACAGGGTAATGAAAAACTGTTTTTT. It is translated as CASSLGQGNEKLFF. Complete variable domain (other parts from reference TRBV5-1 and TRBJ1-4): KAGVTQTPRYLIKTRGQQVTLSCSPISGHRSVSWYQQTPGQGLQFLFEYFSETQRNKGNFPGRFSGRQFSNSRSEMNVSTLELGDSALYLCASSLGQGNEKLFFGSGTQLSVL.

This chain joins TRBV7-9 and TRBJ2-2; 8 positions agree with TRBD2. The CDR3 totals 15 residues. CDR1 is SEHNR, CDR2 FQNEAQ, per germline (reference sequence). V gave up 3 bases and J gave up 8 bases; unmatched junction bases: 8. CDR3 in DNA: TGTGCCAGCAGCTTCGGACTAGCTACCAGGGGGGAGCTGTTTTTT. Its protein product is CASSFGLATRGELFF.

This clone was counted once. This chain joins TRBV7-3 and TRBJ1-1; D is possibly TRBD1 (5 bases). Trimming took 2 bases from V and 5 from J, leaving 9 bases between them. The CDR3 is 13 amino acids. Per the germline V gene, CDR1 is SGHTA and CDR2 is FQGTGA. Here the CDR3 DNA reads TGTGCCAGCAGCTTAGACAGAGAAACTGAAGCTTTCTTT. Translation gives CASSLDRETEAFF.

The chain couples TRBV7-2 to TRBJ1-6; D possibly corresponds to TRBD1 (5 bases). The germline V gene has CDR1 SGHTA and CDR2 FQGNSA. V shed 5 bases and J shed 6 bases, with 17 bases lying between them. The CDR3 length is 16 residues. Written as DNA, the CDR3 is TGTGCCAGCAGCACAGACGAGGGACTGCTTAATTCACCCCTCCACTTT. Protein sequence: CASSTDEGLLNSPLHF. Combining the CDR3 with reference TRBV7-2 and TRBJ1-6 gives the whole variable domain GAGVSQSPSNKVTEKGKDVELRCDPISGHTALYWYRQSLGQGLEFLIYFQGNSAPDKSGLPSDRFSAERTGGSVSTLTIQRTQQEDSAVYLCASSTDEGLLNSPLHFGNGTRLTVT.

V is TRBV27 and J is TRBJ2-1; no reliable D call. The CDR3 extends over 15 amino acids. V lost 1 base to trimming and J lost 2 bases, with 9 bases between them. Germline V gene sequence: CDR1 MNHEY, CDR2 SMNVEV (reference sequence). The CDR3 spells CASSLFGQTYNEQFF. DNA for the CDR3: TGTGCCAGCAGTTTATTTGGGCAGACCTACAATGAGCAGTTCTTC.

The CDR3 loop is CASLGGGVEKLFF. DNA of the CDR3: TGTGCCAGCCTAGGGGGGGGCGTCGAAAAACTGTTTTTT. The chain is built from TRBV28 and TRBJ1-4; weak D call: TRBD1 (6 bases). This CDR3 region has 13 residues. Germline CDR1 reads MDHEN; CDR2 reads SYDVKM. Trimming left V 8 bases short and J 8 bases short, with 15 bases between.

This chain connects TRBV30 to TRBJ1-2, with a weak D call TRBD1 (5 bases). CDR3 size: 13 residues. The V gene's germline CDR1 is GTSNPN and CDR2 SVGIG (reference sequence). Trimming took off 5 bases at V and 11 bases at J, with 21 bases between the two ends. For the CDR3, the DNA is TGTGCCTGGGCTCCGGGCGACAGTCTGAGGTACACCTTC. Translation gives CAWAPGDSLRYTF.

This clone appeared once. This rearrangement joins TRBV7-8 to TRBJ2-2, with D tentatively TRBD2 (6 bases). The V gene's germline CDR1 is SGHVS and CDR2 FQNEAQ. The CDR3 spans 16 residues. Trimming pared 1 base from V and 7 bases from J, leaving 16 bases between. The CDR3 is CASSLGLVLGIGELFF. The CDR3 DNA is TGTGCCAGCAGCTTAGGACTAGTCTTGGGTATCGGGGAGCTGTTTTTT.

A note on this clone: Since no conserved phenylalanine or tryptophan closes the CDR3, a read error is the likely cause. The chain recombines TRBV20-1 with TRBJ2-7; 8 bases are shared with TRBD1. This CDR3 is 11 amino acids long. Germline values: CDR1 DFQATT, CDR2 SNEGSKA (reference sequence). The V segment lost 3 bases and the J segment 10 bases; nucleotides outside the gene matches: 5. The CDR3 loop is CSAREDREQYS. The CDR3 DNA reads as TGCAGTGCTAGGGAGGACAGGGAACAGTACTCC.

This clone showed up just a few times. The chain combines TRBV19 with TRBJ2-2, with a possible D match to TRBD1 (6 bases). This CDR3 is 18 amino acids long. Germline V gene sequence: CDR1 LNHDA, CDR2 SQIVND (reference sequence). Trimming left V 3 bases short and J 4 bases short, with 21 bases between. The DNA of the CDR3 is TGTGCCAGTAGTATCTTCCCGGGACATCACAAAGGCACCGGGGAGCTGTTTTTT. It translates to CASSIFPGHHKGTGELFF.

This rearrangement joins TRBV2 to TRBJ2-7; 7 nucleotides agree with TRBD1. CDR1 and CDR2 from the germline V gene are SNHLY and FYNNEI. Trimming cost V 7 bases and J 5 bases; bases outside gene matches: 5. The CDR3 totals 12 residues. The CDR3 nucleotides read TGTGCCAGCAATGAGGGGGCCAACGAGCAGTACTTC. Protein: CASNEGANEQYF.

In its sample, this clone was seen a few times. The chain carries TRBV6-1 and TRBJ1-6, with D perhaps matching TRBD1 (5 bases). This CDR3 spans 17 amino acids. V was trimmed by 4 bases and J by 2 bases, leaving 15 bases between them. Germline-derived CDR1 and CDR2 are MNHNS and SASEGT. The CDR3 loop is CASSVYGRGAYNSPLHF. The CDR3 DNA follows: TGTGCCAGCAGTGTCTACGGGCGGGGCGCCTATAATTCACCCCTCCACTTT.

Note on this clone: A read error may account for a junction end that differs from germline. The CDR3 region is CVSSLGLAGDYEQYF. The CDR3 DNA is TGTGTCAGCAGCTTAGGGCTAGCGGGGGACTACGAGCAGTACTTC. V is TRBV11-3 and J is TRBJ2-7; 10 bases match TRBD2. Germline V gene sequence: CDR1 SGHNT, CDR2 YENEEA. CDR3 length equals 15 residues. Drawing the rest from reference TRBV11-3 and TRBJ2-7, the complete variable domain is EAGVVQSPRYKIIEKKQPVAFWCNPISGHNTLYWYLQNLGQGPELLIRYENEEAVDDSQLPKDRFSAERLKGVDSTLKIQPAELGDSAVYLCVSSLGLAGDYEQYFGPGTRLTVT.

As DNA, the CDR3 is TGTGCCAGTAGTACAGGGACAGGGGGATACAATGAGCAGTTCTTC. The encoded protein is CASSTGTGGYNEQFF. V is TRBV19 and J is TRBJ2-1; 11 nucleotides line up with TRBD1. The germline V gene has CDR1 LNHDA and CDR2 SQIVND (reference sequence). The CDR3 extends over 15 amino acids. The V segment lost 4 bases and the J segment 4 bases; nucleotides outside the gene matches: 3.

The rearrangement links TRBV30 to TRBJ1-2, with 7 positions matching TRBD1. Germline CDR1 is GTSNPN and CDR2 is SVGIG (reference sequence). The trim removed 4 bases at V and 8 bases at J, leaving 10 bases unmatched. The CDR3 loop spans 13 amino acids. The CDR3 sequence is CAWKEGAEGGYTF. The CDR3 nucleotides read TGTGCCTGGAAGGAGGGGGCTGAAGGAGGCTACACCTTC.

The rearrangement links TRBV19 to TRBJ2-7; 8 nucleotides match TRBD1. This CDR3 region has 14 residues. Trimming took 6 bases from V and 4 from J; bases not matched to a gene: 8. The germline gives CDR1 LNHDA, CDR2 SQIVND (reference sequence). The DNA of the CDR3 is TGTGCCAGTAGCCCGACGACAGGGGCATACGAGCAGTACTTC. Translated: CASSPTTGAYEQYF.

The V and J genes are TRBV7-9 and TRBJ2-7; D gene uncertain. Deletions cut 5 bases from V and 6 bases from J, with 11 bases between. There are 12 residues in the CDR3. Germline V gene lookup returns CDR1 SEHNR and CDR2 FQNEAQ (reference sequence). The CDR3: CASSETTSEQYF. The CDR3 bases are TGTGCCAGCAGCGAAACTACATCCGAGCAGTACTTC.

The chain combines TRBV6-1 with TRBJ2-2; TRBD1 is a possible D gene (5 bases). Per the germline V gene, CDR1 is MNHNS and CDR2 is SASEGT. V was shortened by 7 bases and J by 1 base, with 10 bases between the two germline ends. This CDR3 region has 14 residues. The DNA of the CDR3 is TGTGCCAGCATTCAGGGTCTGAACACCGGGGAGCTGTTTTTT. Amino acid sequence: CASIQGLNTGELFF.